Below, one T cell receptor beta chain is given with its context. The target of this receptor is not known. Base qualities are not recorded, but no much larger clone differs from it by a single base. To estimate absolute template abundance from read counts, synthetic TCR analog templates were spiked into each PCR. TCRbeta CDR3 regions were amplified from genomic DNA with bias-controlled V and J gene primers using the immunoSEQ assay. Sequencing of rearranged TCRbeta segments was done at approximately 20X coverage. On the authors' methods: Sequencing errors were corrected by clustering, and CDR3s were annotated against IMGT so that V, D and J genes could be assigned. Only productive TCRbeta rearrangements were used in downstream analyses, excluding out-of-frame or stop-codon sequences. Clonality was computed as one minus Shannon entropy normalized by the log of the number of unique productive sequences. Clones differing between time points or between blood and tumor were identified by Fisher's exact test with Benjamini-Hochberg correction at adjusted p below 0.01. TCRdb took this table from immuneACCESS and kept in-frame rearrangements with V and J called. Such tables lack part of the clones; where checked against another copy, unresolved V genes explain under half of the gap, and the rest is unexplained. V and J calls and clone size are given by that table; D and trimming were obtained from the DNA. Present in this sample are tens of thousands of clones, less than 90% of which were seen just once. Jointly, the top ten make up more than 2% of the sample.

The sample's time point, from its label and the paper: pretreatment peripheral blood. A cohort of more than 25 patients with locally advanced or metastatic urothelial carcinoma, treated at Memorial Sloan Kettering on a trial protocol, was included. Peripheral blood mononuclear cells were collected from each patient pretreatment and during treatment, giving between 1 and 8 total time points per patient. The Qiagen DNeasy Blood extraction kit was used to purify genomic DNA from total PBMCs and tumor samples. PBMCs were collected pretreatment and during treatment, and were isolated and stored as previously described. Reading the germline V gene (reference sequence) gives CDR1 MNHEY and CDR2 SMNVEV. The CDR3 has 13 amino acids, counting the end cysteine and phenylalanine. Only CDR3 DNA remains: 39 bases, in frame from the first base. From V the trimming removes 5 bases and from J it removes 5 bases, while the gene matches leave 4 bases of the junction unaccounted for.

This record belongs to a study of PD-L1 blockade in urothelial cancer (dated by TCRdb to about 2017). In the study overall: All patients started therapy around 2014 and received atezolizumab 1,200 mg intravenously every 3 weeks. Approximately 30 patients had pretreatment blood TCR-seq, some 24 had at least one posttreatment blood collection, and some 24 had tumor TCR-seq. Pretreatment tumor samples and matched peripheral blood, collected serially before and after atezolizumab treatment, underwent TCR sequencing. Somatic, immune and clinical correlates of response to PD-L1 blockade with atezolizumab in urothelial cancer were the focus of an exploratory multi-omic analysis. In the same patients who had TCR sequencing, pretreatment tumors also underwent whole exome sequencing and RNA sequencing. Blood samples were analyzed at 3 weeks after treatment start (second dose) and at 6 weeks after treatment start. Blood samples yielded a median of around 150,000 T cells and 65,000 to 95,000 unique TCRs, with median clonality 0.080. Durable clinical benefit was defined as progression-free survival longer than 6 months, and TCR features were also tested against progression-free and overall survival. About 90% of the 29 patients were males with bladder-origin urothelial cancer, and about 65% of the roughly 29 reported a prior smoking history. Ten or so patients reached durable clinical benefit, while some 20 patients did not. An ECOG performance status of 0 or 1 was recorded for the patients, and 0 to 3 prior chemotherapy regimens had been received by the patients.

Beyond this particular receptor, the publication reports: A pretreatment peripheral blood TCR clonality below the median was linked to improved progression-free and overall survival. Patients with durable benefit showed greater expansion of tumor-associated TCR clones in peripheral blood 3 weeks after starting treatment (n of about 22, p = 0.022). Because the sample size was small (n of about 27) and many exploratory analyses were performed, the results are intended to be hypothesis-generating.

This clonotype was sampled from a man in his 60s with urothelial cancer. Sequencing was performed on PBMCs, taken around atezolizumab (anti-PD-L1) treatment. The chain couples TRBV27 to TRBJ2-3, with 7 bases aligning to TRBD2. This receptor has the CDR3 CASSVRELDTQYF. The DNA sequence is TGTGCCAGCAGTGTGCGGGAGCTAGATACGCAGTATTTT.